This TCR beta chain stems from a study of blood T cell repertoires in COVID-19 (dated by TCRdb to 2020 to 2021). Background for the entire study: The collaborator samples originated in the United States, Italy and Spain and spanned the acute and convalescent phases of COVID-19. The prospective study material was composed of cDNA or gDNA derived from T cells, B-cell-depleted T cells, or PBMCs. Deeply sampled blood TCRbeta repertoires from subjects exposed to, actively infected with, or recovered from COVID-19 were included in the dataset. The repertoires were released in a freely available public database meant as a resource for research on the immune response to SARS-CoV-2. The samples were drawn from the first 160 participants of the ongoing ImmuneRACE study and from 950 to 1,500 subjects provided by 6 global collaborators. The sample metadata nearly always contained a de-identified subject ID, COVID-19 status, age in years and sex. HLA class I and class II types, where available, came from metadata supplied by the sample provider rather than from assay-based typing.

TCRbeta CDR3 regions were amplified from genomic DNA using the immunoSEQ Assay, a bias-controlled multiplex PCR. As for the original processing: The number of nucleated cells in each sample was estimated from the amplification of reference gene primers within the assay. To quantify the absolute abundance of each unique TCRbeta CDR3 rearrangement, sequence reads were collapsed and filtered. For each sample, productive Simpson clonality was calculated as the square root of Simpson's diversity index across productive rearrangements. TCRdb holds this immuneACCESS table with in-frame rearrangements only. Some clones are missing; in checked studies, unresolved V genes explain under half, and the rest has no known cause. V and J calls and clone size are as listed in that table; D and trimming were resolved from the DNA. The sample table holds some 150,000 clones, of which approximately 80% were seen once. In total, the top ten clones hold 9% to 13% of the sample.

Comments on this clone: Its target antigen remains unknown. Qualities for individual bases were not recorded, and no much larger clone is one base off.

One collaborating source in Seattle enrolled patients during active infection and followed them longitudinally through the course of disease. Collaborating institutions collected whole blood in K2EDTA tubes following their own protocols. For TCRbeta analysis, collaborators shipped samples in one of three forms: frozen whole blood, isolated PBMCs, or DNA extracted from either of those sample types. Study-level results and caveats: Clinical and demographic metadata were provided uncurated, with the amount varying by source and participant.

The germline ends are 19 bases apart after V is trimmed by 1 base and J by 4 bases. The CDR3 runs 17 residues from the cysteine to the phenylalanine. This entry keeps only the CDR3 DNA: 51 bases, framed from base 1. CDR1 SGHNT and CDR2 YENEEA are derived from the germline V gene. The TCR was taken from a woman aged 60-75 years with COVID-19, enrolled during active disease. Input material: peripheral blood. This sequence uses TRBV11-3 and TRBJ2-5; perhaps TRBD2 is the D gene, with 6 bases matching. The encoded CDR3 is CASSLVVAGISRETQYF. The DNA reads TGTGCCAGCAGCTTAGTGGTTGCGGGAATATCGAGAGAGACCCAGTACTTC.